This TCR beta chain was sequenced during a study of beta chain features in type 1 diabetes. Germline values: CDR1 SGHTA, CDR2 FQGNSA. V lost 2 bases and J 5 bases, leaving 9 bases between the germline ends. There are 13 residues in the CDR3. Note on this clone: As yet, its antigen is unknown.

A CD45RO/CCR7/CD25/CD127/CD95/CD27 panel sorted naive, central memory, regulatory and stem cell-like memory CD4+ cells. Findings of the study overall: There was a moderate but significant shortening of TCRB CDR3s in all four CD4+ subsets of Type 1 diabetes patients. Compared to healthy donors, patients appeared to have naive, central memory and Treg TCRB repertoires that were more alike. Possibly, sequencing cDNA over-represented cells that had high TCR expression levels.

The entirety of the isolated RNA underwent reverse transcription, so expressed TCRB transcripts were sequenced. Naive, central memory and regulatory T cell samples averaged roughly 3.7 million immunoSEQ reads each. Libraries were prepared by immunoSEQ multiplex PCR; TCRdb keeps only in-frame clonotypes and omits some of them. The sample contains roughly 50,000 clones, 42% of which appear only once. What was sequenced was Tregs from blood. The TCR comes from a man aged 25 to 40 with type 1 diabetes. The chain recombines TRBV7-2 with TRBJ2-5; D is perhaps TRBD2 (6 bases). This CDR3 reads CASSLLGRETQYF. The CDR3 DNA reads TGTGCCAGCAGCTTACTAGGGAGGGAGACCCAGTACTTC. Combining the CDR3 with reference TRBV7-2 and TRBJ2-5 gives the whole variable domain GAGVSQSPSNKVTEKGKDVELRCDPISGHTALYWYRQSLGQGLEFLIYFQGNSAPDKSGLPSDRFSAERTGGSVSTLTIQRTQQEDSAVYLCASSLLGRETQYFGPGTRLLVL.